What follows describes a single T cell receptor beta chain. As yet, its antigen is unknown. This entry is derived from a study of CD8 T cells in ankylosing spondylitis. TCR beta libraries were made by quantitative 5'-RACE with molecular barcodes. One entry per CDR3 protein results from TCRdb running MiXCR on the 5' RACE reads. The data show 150,000 to 200,000 distinct CDR3 sequences, roughly 18% seen once. Trimming cost V 5 bases and J 6 bases; bases outside gene matches: 6. The CDR3 is 15 residues long. From germline, CDR1 is SGHTA and CDR2 FQGNSA. Broader study findings: Characteristic, it appeared, of ankylosing spondylitis blood was a TCR beta motif of fewer than 10 highly homologous variants.

This clonotype was obtained from a male donor aged 10-30 years with ankylosing spondylitis or in good health (not recorded which). The gene calls are TRBV7-2 and TRBJ2-2; 10 bases are a match to TRBD2. Material for sequencing was blood, either unsorted or a sorted T cell fraction (not recorded which). In DNA form, the CDR3 reads TGTGCCAGCAGCCCAGCGGGACTAGCGTCCGGGGAGCTGTTTTTT. Translation: CASSPAGLASGELFF. The complete variable domain, with remaining parts taken from reference TRBV7-2 and TRBJ2-2, reads GAGVSQSPSNKVTEKGKDVELRCDPISGHTALYWYRQSLGQGLEFLIYFQGNSAPDKSGLPSDRFSAERTGGSVSTLTIQRTQQEDSAVYLCASSPAGLASGELFFGEGSRLTVL.